The rows below give T cell receptor beta chains drawn from one sample of a study of cytomegalovirus exposure and HLA in healthy donors. The repertoire was sequenced with immunoSEQ multiplex PCR; TCRdb's copy has only in-frame clones and lacks some. The table includes some 250,000 clones, 90% detected once. The sequencing input was PBMCs. The receptors originated from a woman under 30 in good health and CMV-seronegative. Both conserved end residues are part of each CDR3. The order of the fields is V gene, clone size, J gene, D gene, CDR3 DNA, CDR3 protein. The D gene is left open where the match is weak. For some rows the clone size is stated as once, few or many, or as a class when expanded; others skip it.

v_call: TRBV11-1; clone_size: -; j_call: TRBJ2-7; d_call: -; cdr3_nt: TGTGCCAGCAGCATAATGGGCCTCCGCGAGCAGTACTTC; cdr3_aa: CASSIMGLREQYF
v_call: TRBV19; clone_size: -; j_call: TRBJ1-5; d_call: TRBD1; cdr3_nt: TGTGCCAGTAGTGAGAGGGGGCTAGGAAATCAGCCCCAGCATTTT; cdr3_aa: CASSERGLGNQPQHF
v_call: TRBV15; clone_size: once; j_call: TRBJ1-5; d_call: -; cdr3_nt: TGTGCCACCAGCAGGGCGGTCGATAGCAATCAGCCCCAGCATTTT; cdr3_aa: CATSRAVDSNQPQHF
v_call: TRBV9; clone_size: once; j_call: TRBJ2-5; d_call: TRBD2; cdr3_nt: TGTGCCAGCAGCCCAAGCGGGGCGGGGGGCCTAGAGACCCAGTACTTC; cdr3_aa: CASSPSGAGGLETQYF
v_call: TRBV6-4; clone_size: -; j_call: TRBJ2-2; d_call: -; cdr3_nt: TGTGCCAGCAGTGACTCGAATAGGGGCGCCTCCGGGGAGCTGTTTTTT; cdr3_aa: CASSDSNRGASGELFF
v_call: TRBV5-4; clone_size: -; j_call: TRBJ2-5; d_call: TRBD1; cdr3_nt: TGTGCCAGCAGCCTGGGACAGCAAGAGACCCAGTACTTC; cdr3_aa: CASSLGQQETQYF
v_call: TRBV2; clone_size: -; j_call: TRBJ2-1; d_call: -; cdr3_nt: TGTGCCAGCAGTGAAGTCGTCAGAGGGAATGAGCAGTTCTTC; cdr3_aa: CASSEVVRGNEQFF
v_call: TRBV9; clone_size: -; j_call: TRBJ2-3; d_call: TRBD2; cdr3_nt: TGTGCCAGCAGCGCCGGGACTAGCGGGGGCCGTAGCACAGATACGCAGTATTTT; cdr3_aa: CASSAGTSGGRSTDTQYF
v_call: TRBV4-3; clone_size: -; j_call: TRBJ2-1; d_call: -; cdr3_nt: TGCGCCAGCAGCCAAGAGAGTCAGGTAAACTACAATGAGCAGTTCTTC; cdr3_aa: CASSQESQVNYNEQFF
v_call: TRBV4-1; clone_size: -; j_call: TRBJ2-1; d_call: TRBD2; cdr3_nt: TGCGCCAGCAGCCGCAAACTAGCGGGGGGGCGCGAGCAGTTCTTC; cdr3_aa: CASSRKLAGGREQFF
v_call: TRBV5-4; clone_size: -; j_call: TRBJ1-1; d_call: -; cdr3_nt: TGTGCCAGCAGCCCGGGGGGGTACACTGAAGCTTTCTTT; cdr3_aa: CASSPGGYTEAFF
v_call: TRBV10-3; clone_size: -; j_call: TRBJ1-2; d_call: TRBD1; cdr3_nt: TGTGCCATCAGCAGCCGGGAGCCACAGGGGGGTTCTGGCTACACCTTC; cdr3_aa: CAISSREPQGGSGYTF
v_call: TRBV7-6; clone_size: -; j_call: TRBJ2-1; d_call: TRBD2; cdr3_nt: TGTGCCAGCAGCTCAACCTGGTCGCGGGGGGGCGACAATGAGCAGTTCTTC; cdr3_aa: CASSSTWSRGGDNEQFF
v_call: TRBV7-9; clone_size: -; j_call: TRBJ2-7; d_call: TRBD2; cdr3_nt: TGTGCCAGCAGCCGCCTGACTAGCGGAGCCTACGAGCAGTACTTC; cdr3_aa: CASSRLTSGAYEQYF
v_call: TRBV5-1; clone_size: -; j_call: TRBJ1-6; d_call: TRBD1; cdr3_nt: TGCGCCAGCAGCTTGACAGGGGCTGAGGGGTCACCCCTCCACTTT; cdr3_aa: CASSLTGAEGSPLHF
v_call: TRBV27; clone_size: once; j_call: TRBJ1-2; d_call: TRBD1; cdr3_nt: TGTGCCAGCAGTTCCCTCGCCGGGACAGTCTATGGCTACACCTTC; cdr3_aa: CASSSLAGTVYGYTF
v_call: TRBV29-1; clone_size: -; j_call: TRBJ1-2; d_call: -; cdr3_nt: TGCAGCGTCCGGGCCGGGACTTATGGCTACACCTTC; cdr3_aa: CSVRAGTYGYTF
v_call: TRBV28; clone_size: once; j_call: TRBJ1-5; d_call: -; cdr3_nt: TGTGCCAGCAGTTTATTAGGCCCCGGGGGGGCGCGGGGCAATCAGCCCCAGCATTTT; cdr3_aa: CASSLLGPGGARGNQPQHF
v_call: TRBV29-1; clone_size: -; j_call: TRBJ1-4; d_call: -; cdr3_nt: TGCAGCGCCGGGGACAACCGAAATGAAAAACTGTTTTTT; cdr3_aa: CSAGDNRNEKLFF
v_call: TRBV7-7; clone_size: -; j_call: TRBJ2-1; d_call: TRBD2; cdr3_nt: TGTGCCAGCAGCCCGACGTTAGCGGGGGGGCCCGGGGAGCAGTTCTTC; cdr3_aa: CASSPTLAGGPGEQFF
v_call: TRBV7-2; clone_size: -; j_call: TRBJ2-1; d_call: -; cdr3_nt: TGTGCCAGCAGCTTAGCCCCGCGGGGGCTCTCCTACAATGAGCAGTTCTTC; cdr3_aa: CASSLAPRGLSYNEQFF
v_call: TRBV18; clone_size: -; j_call: TRBJ1-5; d_call: -; cdr3_nt: TGTGCCAGCTCACCATGGAGGGTCGGGGTATATAGCAATCAGCCCCAGCATTTT; cdr3_aa: CASSPWRVGVYSNQPQHF
v_call: TRBV2; clone_size: -; j_call: TRBJ1-5; d_call: -; cdr3_nt: TGTGCCAGCCAAACAGACAATCAGCCCCAGCATTTT; cdr3_aa: CASQTDNQPQHF
v_call: TRBV7-2; clone_size: -; j_call: TRBJ1-5; d_call: TRBD1; cdr3_nt: TGTGCCAGCAGCTCCGGACAGGGTTCCAATCAGCCCCAGCATTTT; cdr3_aa: CASSSGQGSNQPQHF
v_call: TRBV6-5; clone_size: once; j_call: TRBJ2-1; d_call: -; cdr3_nt: TGTGCCAGCAGTTACTCAGAGGGAGGAAATGAGCAGTTCTTC; cdr3_aa: CASSYSEGGNEQFF
v_call: TRBV27; clone_size: once; j_call: TRBJ1-2; d_call: -; cdr3_nt: TGTGCCAGCAGCCCCTTGGTAGATCTAAACTATGGCTACACCTTC; cdr3_aa: CASSPLVDLNYGYTF
v_call: TRBV27; clone_size: -; j_call: TRBJ2-1; d_call: -; cdr3_nt: TGTGCCAGCAGTTTATTAGGGGGGGGCCAGAAGAATGAGCAGTTCTTC; cdr3_aa: CASSLLGGGQKNEQFF
v_call: TRBV6-6; clone_size: -; j_call: TRBJ1-2; d_call: -; cdr3_nt: TGTGCCAGCAGCATTAACAGGGTCGGCTATGGCTACACCTTC; cdr3_aa: CASSINRVGYGYTF
v_call: TRBV2; clone_size: -; j_call: TRBJ2-1; d_call: TRBD2; cdr3_nt: TGTGCCAGCAAGTGGACTAGCGGGGACACCTACAATGAGCAGTTCTTC; cdr3_aa: CASKWTSGDTYNEQFF
v_call: TRBV6-1; clone_size: -; j_call: TRBJ2-7; d_call: -; cdr3_nt: TGTGCCAGCAGTGTAGGGCCAGGGGTATACGAGCAGTACTTC; cdr3_aa: CASSVGPGVYEQYF
v_call: TRBV18; clone_size: -; j_call: TRBJ2-3; d_call: -; cdr3_nt: TGTGCCAGCTCACCACCGGCAGCGAGGACTAGCACAGATACGCAGTATTTT; cdr3_aa: CASSPPAARTSTDTQYF
v_call: TRBV5-1; clone_size: -; j_call: TRBJ2-7; d_call: TRBD1; cdr3_nt: TGCGCCAGCAGCACCGGGACAGGCTCCTACGAGCAGTACTTC; cdr3_aa: CASSTGTGSYEQYF
v_call: TRBV30; clone_size: -; j_call: TRBJ1-2; d_call: TRBD1; cdr3_nt: TGTGCCTTATACTCGGGACAGGGAATAGGTGGCTACACCTTC; cdr3_aa: CALYSGQGIGGYTF
v_call: TRBV7-9; clone_size: -; j_call: TRBJ2-2; d_call: -; cdr3_nt: TGTGCCAGCAGCTCGACGAACTTCTACACAGGGTTGTACACCGGGGAGCTGTTTTTT; cdr3_aa: CASSSTNFYTGLYTGELFF
v_call: TRBV7-9; clone_size: -; j_call: TRBJ1-5; d_call: -; cdr3_nt: TGTGCCAGCACCCAAGGCGGGTGGCCCCAGCATTTT; cdr3_aa: CASTQGGWPQHF
v_call: TRBV19; clone_size: -; j_call: TRBJ1-2; d_call: TRBD1; cdr3_nt: TGTGCCACTCGACGACAGGGTGATACCTATGGCTACACCTTC; cdr3_aa: CATRRQGDTYGYTF
v_call: TRBV29-1; clone_size: -; j_call: TRBJ1-4; d_call: -; cdr3_nt: TGCAGCGTTGAGTCCGGGGAAGGAACTGAAAAACTGTTTTTT; cdr3_aa: CSVESGEGTEKLFF
v_call: TRBV29-1; clone_size: few; j_call: TRBJ1-2; d_call: TRBD1; cdr3_nt: TGCAGCGTGTCCGGACAGGGCGGCGGGGGCTACACCTTC; cdr3_aa: CSVSGQGGGGYTF
v_call: TRBV2; clone_size: once; j_call: TRBJ2-2; d_call: TRBD1; cdr3_nt: TGTGCCAGCAGCCAGGGGGCCGGGGAGCTGTTTTTT; cdr3_aa: CASSQGAGELFF
v_call: TRBV25-1; clone_size: -; j_call: TRBJ1-4; d_call: -; cdr3_nt: TGTGCCAGCAGTAGCGGGGCACGTAATGAAAAACTGTTTTTT; cdr3_aa: CASSSGARNEKLFF
v_call: TRBV2; clone_size: -; j_call: TRBJ1-1; d_call: TRBD1; cdr3_nt: TGTGCCAGCAGGGAGGACAGGGCGAACACTGAAGCTTTCTTT; cdr3_aa: CASREDRANTEAFF
v_call: TRBV27; clone_size: -; j_call: TRBJ1-1; d_call: TRBD1; cdr3_nt: TGTGCCAGCAACCCACTCCGGGACAGGGGGCTGAACACTGAAGCTTTCTTT; cdr3_aa: CASNPLRDRGLNTEAFF
v_call: TRBV28; clone_size: -; j_call: TRBJ1-1; d_call: -; cdr3_nt: TGTGCCAGCAGTTTATTCAGGGAGGCTGAAGCTTTCTTT; cdr3_aa: CASSLFREAEAFF
v_call: TRBV6-5; clone_size: -; j_call: TRBJ1-2; d_call: -; cdr3_nt: TGTGCCAGCAGTTACGCCGGTTATGGCTACACCTTC; cdr3_aa: CASSYAGYGYTF
v_call: TRBV2; clone_size: -; j_call: TRBJ1-6; d_call: -; cdr3_nt: -; cdr3_aa: CASILGGTYNSPLHF
v_call: TRBV5-6; clone_size: -; j_call: TRBJ2-3; d_call: TRBD2; cdr3_nt: TGTGCCAGCAGCCCACGGACTAGCGGGGGTACAGATACGCAGTATTTT; cdr3_aa: CASSPRTSGGTDTQYF
v_call: TRBV6-4; clone_size: medium-sized; j_call: TRBJ2-2; d_call: -; cdr3_nt: TGTGCCAGCAGTGACAATGAAGGGGCCGGGGAGCTGTTTTTT; cdr3_aa: CASSDNEGAGELFF
v_call: TRBV13; clone_size: -; j_call: TRBJ1-2; d_call: -; cdr3_nt: TGTGCCAGCAGCCGCCGGGGAAGAGCTAACTATGGCTACACCTTC; cdr3_aa: CASSRRGRANYGYTF
v_call: TRBV2; clone_size: -; j_call: TRBJ1-2; d_call: -; cdr3_nt: TGTGCCAGCAGTGAGAGGTCCTCTGCTTTTATTAACTATGGCTACACCTTC; cdr3_aa: CASSERSSAFINYGYTF
v_call: TRBV28; clone_size: -; j_call: TRBJ2-1; d_call: -; cdr3_nt: TGTGCCAGTACCGCGGAGGGGGCTGGGTACAATGAGCAGTTCTTC; cdr3_aa: CASTAEGAGYNEQFF
v_call: TRBV30; clone_size: -; j_call: TRBJ2-7; d_call: TRBD2; cdr3_nt: TGTGCCTGGAGTGTACCTCGGACTAGCGGGGGGAGCGAGCAGTACTTC; cdr3_aa: CAWSVPRTSGGSEQYF
v_call: TRBV4-3; clone_size: -; j_call: TRBJ2-1; d_call: -; cdr3_nt: TGCGCCAGCAGCCAAACTAGATATGGCAATGAGCAGTTCTTC; cdr3_aa: CASSQTRYGNEQFF
v_call: TRBV18; clone_size: few; j_call: TRBJ1-2; d_call: -; cdr3_nt: TGTGCCAGCTCCCCAGAGGGTCTGGGAAGGGATGGCTACACCTTC; cdr3_aa: CASSPEGLGRDGYTF